The present T cell receptor (beta chain) was sequenced within a study of early T cells in non-severe SARS-CoV-2 infection. Study background: The authors sequenced bulk RNA from unsorted whole blood, leaving chains unpaired.

The CDR3 is 14 amino acids. V dropped 1 base and J dropped 2 bases, with 7 bases sitting between them. Germline-derived CDR1 and CDR2 are SGHAT and FQNNGV. Each cDNA molecule carried a unique molecular identifier. TCRdb reprocessed the 5' RACE reads via MiXCR and lists one record per CDR3 protein. The sample contains tens of thousands of distinct CDR3 sequences, around 4.9% of which appear only once. Overall study findings and caveats: VDJdb matching, biased toward anti-spike CD8 responses, missed private and CD4 specificities.

In its sample, this clonotype was seen many times. The antigen is not known. Sequencing was performed on whole blood. This sequence originates from an adult who was a healthcare worker with PCR-confirmed SARS-CoV-2 infection or an uninfected control (not recorded which). The chain links TRBV11-2 to TRBJ2-3; D uncertain. CDR3: CASSLGRNTDTQYF. DNA for the CDR3: TGTGCCAGCAGCTTAGGACGGAACACAGATACGCAGTATTTT.